This TCR beta chain was identified in a study of PD-1 blockade in classical Hodgkin lymphoma. At the level of the study: On a schedule of every 2 weeks, patients received nivolumab 3 mg/kg intravenously.

The length of the CDR3 is 15 residues. The V gene lost 6 bases and the J gene lost 6 bases, with 18 bases spanning the gap. Germline values: CDR1 SGHRS, CDR2 YFSETQ. TCRdb keeps only in-frame clones here, not all; method: immunoSEQ multiplex PCR. The sample shows about 61,000 clones, roughly nine tenths of them seen only once. Of note for this clone: Its antigen is as yet unknown.

Study findings and constraints: Undefined causes, possibly disease activity or prior therapy, underlie the repertoire differences. Baseline TCR diversity was reportedly lower in newly diagnosed patients than healthy donors.

Noted time point: cycle 4 day 1 (C4D1), after five to seven weeks of nivolumab. Every patient was affected by relapse after autologous stem cell transplantation, while exposure to brentuximab vedotin was not uniform. The receptor was derived from a human donor with classical Hodgkin lymphoma. Sequencing was performed on peripheral blood mononuclear cells (PBMCs), taken before the fourth cycle of nivolumab. J is TRBJ2-2 and V is TRBV5-1; perhaps TRBD2 as D (6 bases). In DNA, the CDR3 is TGCGCCAGCACCATGGCGGCTAGCGCCGCCGGGGAGCTGTTTTTT. Protein product: CASTMAASAAGELFF. The variable domain in full, with the rest retrieved from reference TRBV5-1 and TRBJ2-2, is KAGVTQTPRYLIKTRGQQVTLSCSPISGHRSVSWYQQTPGQGLQFLFEYFSETQRNKGNFPGRFSGRQFSNSRSEMNVSTLELGDSALYLCASTMAASAAGELFFGEGSRLTVL.